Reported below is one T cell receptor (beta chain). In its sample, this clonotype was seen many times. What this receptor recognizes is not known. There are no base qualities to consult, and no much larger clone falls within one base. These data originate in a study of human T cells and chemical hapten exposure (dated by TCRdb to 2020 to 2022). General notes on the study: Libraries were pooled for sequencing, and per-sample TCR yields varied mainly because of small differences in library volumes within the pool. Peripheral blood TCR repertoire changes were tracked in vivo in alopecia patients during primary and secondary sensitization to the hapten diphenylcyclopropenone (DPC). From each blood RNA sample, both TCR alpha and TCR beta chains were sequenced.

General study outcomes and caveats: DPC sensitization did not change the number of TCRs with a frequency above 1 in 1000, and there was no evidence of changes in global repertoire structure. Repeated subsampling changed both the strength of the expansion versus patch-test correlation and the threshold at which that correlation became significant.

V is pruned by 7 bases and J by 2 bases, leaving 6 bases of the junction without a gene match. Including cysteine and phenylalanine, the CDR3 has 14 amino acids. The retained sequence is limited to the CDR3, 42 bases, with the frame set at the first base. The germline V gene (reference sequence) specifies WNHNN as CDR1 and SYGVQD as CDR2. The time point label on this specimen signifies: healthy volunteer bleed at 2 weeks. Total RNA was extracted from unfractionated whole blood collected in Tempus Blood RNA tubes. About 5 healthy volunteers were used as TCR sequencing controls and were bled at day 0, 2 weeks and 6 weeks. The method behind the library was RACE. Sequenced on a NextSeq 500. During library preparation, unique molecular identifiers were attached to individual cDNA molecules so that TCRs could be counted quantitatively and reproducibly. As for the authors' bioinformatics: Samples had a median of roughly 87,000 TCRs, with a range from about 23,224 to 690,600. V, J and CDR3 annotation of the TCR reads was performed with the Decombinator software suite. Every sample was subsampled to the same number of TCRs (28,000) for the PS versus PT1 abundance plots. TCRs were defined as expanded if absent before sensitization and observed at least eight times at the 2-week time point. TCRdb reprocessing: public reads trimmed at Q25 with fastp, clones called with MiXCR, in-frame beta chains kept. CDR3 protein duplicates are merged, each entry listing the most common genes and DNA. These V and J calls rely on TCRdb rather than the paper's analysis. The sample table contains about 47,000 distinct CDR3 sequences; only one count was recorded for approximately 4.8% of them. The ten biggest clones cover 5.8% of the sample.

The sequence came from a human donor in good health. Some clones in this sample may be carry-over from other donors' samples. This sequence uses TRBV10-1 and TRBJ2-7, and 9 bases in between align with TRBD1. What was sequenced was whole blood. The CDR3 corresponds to CASKPGQGPYEQYF. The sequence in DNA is TGCGCCAGCAAACCGGGACAGGGCCCCTACGAGCAGTACTTC.